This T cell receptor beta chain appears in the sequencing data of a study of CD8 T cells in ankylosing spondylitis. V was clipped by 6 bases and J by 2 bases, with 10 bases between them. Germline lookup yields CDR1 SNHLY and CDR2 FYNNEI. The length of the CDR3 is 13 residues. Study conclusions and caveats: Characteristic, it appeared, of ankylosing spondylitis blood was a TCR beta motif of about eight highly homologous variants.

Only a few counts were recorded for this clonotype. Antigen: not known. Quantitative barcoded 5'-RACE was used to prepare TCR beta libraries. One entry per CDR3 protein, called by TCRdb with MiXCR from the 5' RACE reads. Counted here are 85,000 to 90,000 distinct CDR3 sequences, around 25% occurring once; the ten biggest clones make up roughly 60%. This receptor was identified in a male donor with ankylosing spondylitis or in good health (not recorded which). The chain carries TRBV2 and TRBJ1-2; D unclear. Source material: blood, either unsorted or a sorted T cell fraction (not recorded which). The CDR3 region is CASSWEINYGYTF. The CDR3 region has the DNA TGTGCCAGCAGCTGGGAGATCAACTATGGCTACACCTTC.